The text below deals with one T cell receptor beta chain. The target antigen is unknown. Between the trimmed V and J ends, which lost 3 bases and 2 bases, there was a span of 13 bases. Germline V CDR1 and CDR2: LNHDA, SQIVND (reference sequence). CDR3 length: 15 residues. These data originate in a study of cytomegalovirus exposure and HLA in healthy donors. Regarding the study as a whole: A subsequent analysis found that TCR clusters from the first cohort also tended to co-occur in the approximately 120 validation repertoires, with approximately 95% of cluster scores above 0. The classifier reportedly diagnosed cytomegalovirus status with high specificity and sensitivity.

The assay was immunoSEQ multiplex PCR, and TCRdb's table has in-frame clones only and misses some. The sample includes over 110,000 clones, about 88% seen only once; the top ten take just over 8.5%. This receptor was taken from a man between 18 and 35 years old in good health and CMV-seropositive. Sequenced: PBMCs. V and J are TRBV19 and TRBJ2-5, with D possibly TRBD2 on 6 matching bases. CDR3 region: CASSMGRGRQETQYF. The DNA for the CDR3 is TGTGCCAGTAGTATGGGACGGGGGAGACAAGAGACCCAGTACTTC.